A single sample is the source of the 17 T cell receptor beta chains below, sequenced in a study of blood T cell repertoires in COVID-19. This table comes from immunoSEQ multiplex PCR, and its TCRdb copy is limited to in-frame clones, with some not included. The data contain around 80,000 clones, about 82% of them singletons. Sequenced: peripheral blood. These receptors originate from a man aged 45-60 years with COVID-19, enrolled during active disease.

This clone appeared many times. The J gene is TRBJ1-1, the V gene TRBV28, with TRBD1 matching 8 bases. The junction had 9 bases not matched to a gene; V was cut back by 11 bases and J by 4 bases. This CDR3 is built from 13 residues. Germline V gene data show CDR1 as MDHEN and CDR2 as SYDVKM. In nucleotides, the CDR3 is TGTGCCTCCCATCAGGGGGCGTTCACTGAAGCTTTCTTT. Its translation is CASHQGAFTEAFF. Combining the CDR3 with reference TRBV28 and TRBJ1-1 gives the whole variable domain DVKVTQSSRYLVKRTGEKVFLECVQDMDHENMFWYRQDPGLGLRLIYFSYDVKMKEKGDIPEGYSVSREKKERFSLILESASTNQTSMYLCASHQGAFTEAFFGQGTRLTVV.

CDR3 nucleotide sequence: TGCACCAGCAGCCATGCGGATCAGCCCCAGCATTTT. This encodes CTSSHADQPQHF. V is TRBV1 and J is TRBJ1-5. TRBV1 is annotated as a pseudogene. CDR3 length: 12 residues.

J is TRBJ1-5 and V is TRBV19; the D is unclear. This CDR3 comprises 13 residues. CDR1 LNHDA and CDR2 SQIVND come from the germline V gene (reference sequence). V lost 3 bases and J 10 bases, leaving 13 bases between the germline ends. Here the CDR3 DNA reads TGTGCCAGTAGTATTCTAGAGCCTTACCCCCAGCATTTT. Protein: CASSILEPYPQHF.

The chain uses TRBV18 and TRBJ2-3, with 8 bases aligning to TRBD2. CDR3 length: 17 amino acids. V shed 3 bases and J 1 base; nucleotides not matched to a gene: 9. Germline CDR1 KGHSH, CDR2 LQKENI. The CDR3 is CASSPRSSGFGTDTQYF. The CDR3 DNA sequence: TGTGCCAGCTCACCGCGGTCTAGCGGGTTTGGCACAGATACGCAGTATTTT.

The gene calls are TRBV6-5 and TRBJ2-1; 7 bases are a match to TRBD2. V was pared by 6 bases and J by 0 bases, with 5 bases of the junction left unmatched. CDR3 length: 15 residues. Per the germline V gene, CDR1 is MNHEY and CDR2 is SVGAGI. The CDR3 region has the DNA TGTGCCAGCAGACCCCGGGACTACTCCTACAATGAGCAGTTCTTC. Protein product: CASRPRDYSYNEQFF.

The chain uses TRBV7-9 and TRBJ2-1; D uncertain. The CDR3 extends over 15 amino acids. Germline CDR1 and CDR2: SEHNR and FQNEAQ (reference sequence). With 5 bases removed from V and 3 bases from J, the gap between germline ends came to 14 bases. CDR3 nucleotides: TGTGCCAGCAGCGAGAGGCGGCAGCTCTACAATGAGCAGTTCTTC. It translates to CASSERRQLYNEQFF. Supplemented by reference TRBV7-9 and TRBJ2-1, the full variable domain reads DTGVSQNPRHKITKRGQNVTFRCDPISEHNRLYWYRQTLGQGPEFLTYFQNEAQLEKSRLLSDRFSAERPKGSFSTLEIQRTEQGDSAMYLCASSERRQLYNEQFFGPGTRLTVL.

The chain recombines TRBV20-1 with TRBJ1-2; D perhaps matches TRBD1 (6 bases). From germline, CDR1 is DFQATT and CDR2 SNEGSKA (reference sequence). The CDR3 loop spans 11 amino acids. V was clipped by 7 bases and J by 6 bases, with 12 bases between them. The CDR3 protein is CSGRTGNGYTF. The CDR3 nucleotides are TGCAGTGGACGTACAGGGAATGGCTACACCTTC.

The chain has TRBV27 and TRBJ2-5; 10 nucleotides align to TRBD2. After removal of 4 bases from V and 4 bases from J, the junction contained 12 bases not matched to a gene. The germline V gene encodes CDR1 MNHEY and CDR2 SMNVEV (reference sequence). The CDR3 is 17 amino acids. CDR3 sequence: CASSSTSASGRVETQYF. The CDR3 DNA reads as TGTGCCAGCAGTTCAACCTCGGCTAGCGGGAGAGTAGAGACCCAGTACTTC.

This clone was observed a single time. The chain uses TRBV6-5 and TRBJ1-5; 7 nucleotides match TRBD1. The V gene end was trimmed by 8 bases and the J gene end by 4 bases; junction bases not matched to a gene: 8. Germline V CDR1 and CDR2: MNHEY, SVGAGI. The length of the CDR3 is 14 residues. CDR3 sequence (DNA): TGTGCCAGCCCGGAAGGGGGCCTAAATCAGCCCCAGCATTTT. This encodes CASPEGGLNQPQHF.

The chain employs TRBV19 and TRBJ1-1, with 10 bases that match TRBD1. V was clipped by 5 bases and J by 4 bases; unmatched bases: 7. The CDR3 consists of 15 residues. CDR1 is LNHDA, CDR2 SQIVND, per germline (reference sequence). The CDR3: CASSPPGQGSTEAFF. The CDR3 DNA follows: TGTGCCAGTAGTCCCCCGGGACAGGGGAGCACTGAAGCTTTCTTT.

The rearrangement uses TRBV6-5 and TRBJ1-3, with D possibly being TRBD1 (5 bases). Germline V gives CDR1 MNHEY, CDR2 SVGAGI. This CDR3 region has 14 residues. The germline V and J ends were trimmed by 6 bases and 2 bases, with 11 bases remaining between them. The CDR3 sequence: CASSQTVAGNTIYF. CDR3 DNA: TGTGCCAGCAGCCAGACAGTTGCTGGAAACACCATATATTTT.

This chain joins TRBV27 and TRBJ2-3; TRBD1 matches at 7 bases. V dropped 5 bases and J dropped 4; count of bases not matched to a gene: 15. The CDR3 consists of 17 residues. Looked up from germline, CDR1 is MNHEY and CDR2 is SMNVEV (reference sequence). The CDR3 reads CASSKTGIKIGADTQYF. CDR3 nucleotide sequence: TGTGCCAGCAGTAAGACAGGGATAAAAATCGGCGCAGATACGCAGTATTTT.

Notes on this clone: Other nucleotide sequences from this sample produce the same CDR3. J is TRBJ2-7 and V is TRBV5-8, with 12 nucleotides matching TRBD2. This CDR3 is built from 15 residues. Germline V CDR1 and CDR2: SGHTS, YDEGEE. With V trimmed by 4 bases and J by 5 bases, 7 bases remained unmatched. CDR3: CASSPLAGGPDEQYF. CDR3 nucleotide sequence: TGTGCCAGCAGCCCCCTAGCGGGAGGGCCGGACGAGCAGTACTTC.

The V and J genes are TRBV27 and TRBJ2-7, with TRBD2 matching 7 bases. Losses at the gene ends were 5 bases for V and 2 bases for J; bases not matched to a gene: 9. CDR1 MNHEY and CDR2 SMNVEV come from the germline V gene (reference sequence). This CDR3 region has 15 residues. CDR3 in amino acids: CASSPELALAYEQYF. Here the CDR3 DNA reads TGTGCCAGCAGTCCAGAACTAGCGCTAGCCTACGAGCAGTACTTC.

CDR3 bases: TGTGCCAGCTCACGCGACAGGGGAAATTCACCCCTCCACTTT. Translating gives CASSRDRGNSPLHF. This chain joins TRBV18 and TRBJ1-6; 8 bases are a match to TRBD1. Germline V gene lookup returns CDR1 KGHSH and CDR2 LQKENI. This CDR3 is built from 14 residues. The junction had 3 bases not matched to a gene; V was cut back by 4 bases and J by 7 bases. Supplemented by reference TRBV18 and TRBJ1-6, the full variable domain reads NAGVMQNPRHLVRRRGQEARLRCSPMKGHSHVYWYRQLPEEGLKFMVYLQKENIIDESGMPKERFSAEFPKEGPSILRIQQVVRGDSAAYFCASSRDRGNSPLHFGNGTRLTVT.

The CDR3, as DNA: TGTGCCACCACCACCATACCCAGGGGAGTAGATGGCTACACCTTC. The encoded protein is CATTTIPRGVDGYTF. The chain links TRBV18 to TRBJ1-2, with D possibly TRBD1 on 6 matching bases. Germline CDR1 is KGHSH and CDR2 is LQKENI. V lost 10 bases to trimming and J lost 6 bases, with 24 bases between them. The CDR3 has 15 residues.

The genes are TRBV5-6 and TRBJ1-2; D is unresolved. V lost 2 bases and J 8 bases, leaving 16 bases between the germline ends. Looked up from germline, CDR1 is SGHDT and CDR2 is YYEEEE. This CDR3 has 14 residues. The chain's CDR3 is CASSLLSNKRGYTF. The CDR3, as DNA: TGTGCCAGCAGCTTACTTTCGAACAAGAGGGGCTACACCTTC.